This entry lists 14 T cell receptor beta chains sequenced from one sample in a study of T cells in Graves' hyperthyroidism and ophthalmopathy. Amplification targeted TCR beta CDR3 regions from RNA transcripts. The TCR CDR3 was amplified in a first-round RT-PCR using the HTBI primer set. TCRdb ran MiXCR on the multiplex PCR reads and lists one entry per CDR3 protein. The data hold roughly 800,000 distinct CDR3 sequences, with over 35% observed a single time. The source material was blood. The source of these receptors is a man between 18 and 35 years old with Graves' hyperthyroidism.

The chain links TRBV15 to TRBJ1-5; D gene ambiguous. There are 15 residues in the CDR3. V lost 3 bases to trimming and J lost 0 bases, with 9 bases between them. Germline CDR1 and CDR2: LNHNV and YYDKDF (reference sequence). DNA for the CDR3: TGTGCCACCAGCAGTTTAGTCCATAGCAATCAGCCCCAGCATTTT. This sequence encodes CATSSLVHSNQPQHF.

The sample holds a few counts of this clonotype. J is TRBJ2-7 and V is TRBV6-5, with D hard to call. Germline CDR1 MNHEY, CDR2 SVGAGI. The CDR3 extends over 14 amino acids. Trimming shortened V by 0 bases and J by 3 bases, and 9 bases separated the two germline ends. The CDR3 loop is CASSYSIGSYEQYF. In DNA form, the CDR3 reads TGTGCCAGCAGTTACTCGATAGGCAGCTACGAGCAGTACTTC.

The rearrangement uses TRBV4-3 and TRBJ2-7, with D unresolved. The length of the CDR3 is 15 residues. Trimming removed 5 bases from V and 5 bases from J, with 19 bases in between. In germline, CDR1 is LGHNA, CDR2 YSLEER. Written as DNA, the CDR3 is TGCGCCAGCAGCAACCCTTCATCCGTGGATAACGAGCAGTACTTC. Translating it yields CASSNPSSVDNEQYF.

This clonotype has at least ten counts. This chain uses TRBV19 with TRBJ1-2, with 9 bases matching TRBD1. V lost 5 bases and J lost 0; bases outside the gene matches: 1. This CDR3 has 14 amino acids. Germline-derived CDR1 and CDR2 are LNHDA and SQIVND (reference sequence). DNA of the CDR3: TGTGCCAGTAGTCGACAGGGGGCTAACTATGGCTACACCTTC. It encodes CASSRQGANYGYTF.

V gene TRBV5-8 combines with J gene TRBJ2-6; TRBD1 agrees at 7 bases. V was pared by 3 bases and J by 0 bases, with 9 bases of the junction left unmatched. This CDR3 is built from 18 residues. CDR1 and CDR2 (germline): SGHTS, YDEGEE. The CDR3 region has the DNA TGTGCCAGCAGCTCTCGGGACAGAGTACACTCTGGGGCCAACGTCCTGACTTTC. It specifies CASSSRDRVHSGANVLTF. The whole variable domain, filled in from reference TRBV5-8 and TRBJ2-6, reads EAGVTQSPTHLIKTRGQQATLRCSPISGHTSVYWYQQALGLGLQFLLWYDEGEERNRGNFPPRFSGRQFPNYSSELNVNALELEDSALYLCASSSRDRVHSGANVLTFGAGSRLTVL.

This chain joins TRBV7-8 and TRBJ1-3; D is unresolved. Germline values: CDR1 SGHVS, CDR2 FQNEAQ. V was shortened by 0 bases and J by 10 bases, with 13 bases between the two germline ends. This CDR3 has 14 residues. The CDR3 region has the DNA TGTGCCAGCAGCTTAGCTGCGGGTTCAGATACCATATATTTT. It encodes CASSLAAGSDTIYF.

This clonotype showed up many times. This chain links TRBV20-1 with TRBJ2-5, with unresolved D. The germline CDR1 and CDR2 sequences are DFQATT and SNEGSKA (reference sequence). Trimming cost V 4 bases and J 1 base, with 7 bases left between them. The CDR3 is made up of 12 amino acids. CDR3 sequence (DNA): TGCAGTGCTATCTACATCCAAGAGACCCAGTACTTC. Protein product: CSAIYIQETQYF.

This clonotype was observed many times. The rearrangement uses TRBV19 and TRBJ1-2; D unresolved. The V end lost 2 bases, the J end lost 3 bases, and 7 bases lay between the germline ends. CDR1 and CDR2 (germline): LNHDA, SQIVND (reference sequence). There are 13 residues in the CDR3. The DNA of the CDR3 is TGTGCCAGTAGTATACTGGGAGACTATGGCTACACCTTC. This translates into CASSILGDYGYTF.

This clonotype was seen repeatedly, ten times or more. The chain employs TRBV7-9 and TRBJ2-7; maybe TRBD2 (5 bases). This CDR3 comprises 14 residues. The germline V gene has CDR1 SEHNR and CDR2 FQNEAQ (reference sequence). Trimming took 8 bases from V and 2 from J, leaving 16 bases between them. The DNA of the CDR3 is TGTGCCAGCCCATCGCCGCCGGGAACCTACGAGCAGTACTTC. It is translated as CASPSPPGTYEQYF.

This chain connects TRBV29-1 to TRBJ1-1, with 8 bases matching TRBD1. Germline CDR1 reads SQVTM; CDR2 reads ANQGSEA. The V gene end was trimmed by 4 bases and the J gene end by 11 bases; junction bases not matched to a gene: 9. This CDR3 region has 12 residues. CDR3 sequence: CSVAPGTGGAFF. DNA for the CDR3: TGCAGCGTTGCCCCCGGGACAGGAGGGGCTTTCTTT.

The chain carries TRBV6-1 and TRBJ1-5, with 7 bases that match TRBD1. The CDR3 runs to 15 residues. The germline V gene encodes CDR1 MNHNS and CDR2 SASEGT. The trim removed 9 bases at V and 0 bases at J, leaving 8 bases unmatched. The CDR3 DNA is TGTGCCAGTGAAGGGACAGCTTATAGCAATCAGCCCCAGCATTTT. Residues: CASEGTAYSNQPQHF.

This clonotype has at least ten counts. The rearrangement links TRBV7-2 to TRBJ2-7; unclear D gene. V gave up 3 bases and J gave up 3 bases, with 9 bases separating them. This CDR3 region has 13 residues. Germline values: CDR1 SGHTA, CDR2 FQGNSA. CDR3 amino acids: CASSFSGNYEQYF. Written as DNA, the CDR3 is TGTGCCAGCAGCTTCTCAGGCAACTACGAGCAGTACTTC.

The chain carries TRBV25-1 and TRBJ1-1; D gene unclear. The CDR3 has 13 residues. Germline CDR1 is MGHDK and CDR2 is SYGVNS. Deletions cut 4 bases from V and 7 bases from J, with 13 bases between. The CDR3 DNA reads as TGTGCCAGCAGTGTGACAAGATTGTATGAAGCTTTCTTT. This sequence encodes CASSVTRLYEAFF.

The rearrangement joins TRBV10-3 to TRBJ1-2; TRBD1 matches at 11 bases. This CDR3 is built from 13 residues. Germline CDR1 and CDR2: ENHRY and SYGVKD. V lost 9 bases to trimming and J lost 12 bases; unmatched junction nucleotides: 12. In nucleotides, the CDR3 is TGTGCCATACGGGACAGGGGGACCTCTGGAAACACCTTC. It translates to CAIRDRGTSGNTF.